This T cell receptor beta chain was identified in a study of shared clonotypes between healthy human individuals. Clones were sequenced by immunoSEQ multiplex PCR, and TCRdb holds only the in-frame ones, with some missing. Among some 2.1 million clones, about 94% were seen once, and the ten largest hold around 1.1%. Cells designated naive CD8 were CD45RO-negative and were positively selected for CCR7, with terminally differentiated effector memory CD45RA+ cells excluded. Germline V lookup: CDR1 MNHEY, CDR2 SMNVEV (reference sequence). V lost 6 bases, J lost 0 bases, and 6 bases stayed unmatched. The CDR3 contains 15 residues.

The source is a man younger than 35 in good health. The sample consisted of naive CD8+ T cells sorted from blood. The J gene is TRBJ1-1, the V gene TRBV27; TRBD1 matches at 8 bases. The CDR3 sequence is CASSSRQGMNTEAFF. The CDR3, as DNA: TGTGCCAGCAGCTCAAGACAGGGGATGAACACTGAAGCTTTCTTT.